The present T cell receptor (beta chain) was sequenced within a study of blood T cell repertoires in COVID-19. Study overall: Sites across the United States, Italy and Spain contributed samples from acute and convalescent COVID-19. PBMCs, B-cell-depleted T cells, or T cells provided the cDNA or gDNA that made up the material.

Germline-derived CDR1 and CDR2 are LNHDA and SQIVND (reference sequence). CDR3 size: 14 residues. J was trimmed by 6 bases and V by 7 bases; bases with no gene match: 8. In the authors' methods: Amplification from reference gene primers served as the basis for estimated nucleated cell counts. Here immunoSEQ multiplex PCR was the method, and the copy in TCRdb shows in-frame clones only, minus some. From that table come the V and J calls and clone size; the DNA was used to work out D and trimming. In the table there are about 180,000 clones, about nine tenths of which are singletons. The sequence was collected from a man in his late teens or twenties who had recovered from COVID-19. The chain employs TRBV19 and TRBJ2-1; 8 bases line up with TRBD2. What was sequenced was peripheral blood. For the CDR3, the DNA is TGTGCCAGTAACGCGGCTAGCGGGCCCAATGAGCAGTTCTTC. This codes for CASNAASGPNEQFF.